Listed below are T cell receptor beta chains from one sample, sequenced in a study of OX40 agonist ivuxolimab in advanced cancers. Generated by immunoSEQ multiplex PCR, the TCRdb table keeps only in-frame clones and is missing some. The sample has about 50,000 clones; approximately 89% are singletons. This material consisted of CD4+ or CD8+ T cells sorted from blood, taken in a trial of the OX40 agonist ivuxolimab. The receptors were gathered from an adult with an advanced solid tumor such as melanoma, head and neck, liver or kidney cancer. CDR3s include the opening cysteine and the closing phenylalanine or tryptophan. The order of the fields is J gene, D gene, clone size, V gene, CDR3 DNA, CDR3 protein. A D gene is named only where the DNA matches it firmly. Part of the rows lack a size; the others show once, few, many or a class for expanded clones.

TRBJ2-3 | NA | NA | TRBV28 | TGTGCCACCGATCAGGGGGGGGGAAAGATGGAGTTTGGGACAGATACGCAGTATTTT | CATDQGGGKMEFGTDTQYF
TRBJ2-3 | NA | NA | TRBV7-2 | TGTGCCAGCAGTCCGAACACAGATACGCAGTATTTT | CASSPNTDTQYF
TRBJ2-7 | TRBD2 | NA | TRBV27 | TGTGCCAGCAGTTTATGGTCTAGCGGGATCCTGAGCGAGCAGTACTTC | CASSLWSSGILSEQYF
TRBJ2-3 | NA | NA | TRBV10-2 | TGCGCCACTAACGGACCTCCTGGGGATACGCAGTATTTT | CATNGPPGDTQYF
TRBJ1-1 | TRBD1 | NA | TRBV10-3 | TGTGCCATCCTGTCGGACAGGCACACTGAAGCTTTCTTT | CAILSDRHTEAFF
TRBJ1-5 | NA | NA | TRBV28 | TGTGCCAGCAGTACTAGGACGGCTTATCAGCCCCAGCATTTT | CASSTRTAYQPQHF
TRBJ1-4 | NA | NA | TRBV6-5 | TGTGCCAGCAGTTACTCGTCGGGGGGAGGTAGTGAAAAACTGTTTTTT | CASSYSSGGGSEKLFF
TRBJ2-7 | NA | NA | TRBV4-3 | TGCGCCAGCAGCCAAGTTCAGGGTTCCTACGAGCAGTACTTC | CASSQVQGSYEQYF
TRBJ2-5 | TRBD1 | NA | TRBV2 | TGTGCCAGCAAGGGACAGCGGACCTGGGGGGAGACCCAGTACTTC | CASKGQRTWGETQYF
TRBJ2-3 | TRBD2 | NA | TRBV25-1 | TGTGCCAGCAGTGAGAGGAGGCTAGCGGGGGAGATCACAGATACGCAGTATTTT | CASSERRLAGEITDTQYF
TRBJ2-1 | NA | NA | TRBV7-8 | TGTGCCAGCAGCTTAGAGGGAACAGTTGAGCAGTTCTTC | CASSLEGTVEQFF
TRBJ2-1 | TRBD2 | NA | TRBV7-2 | TGTGCCAGCAGCCCACTAGCGGACTCCTCCTACAATGAGCAGTTCTTC | CASSPLADSSYNEQFF
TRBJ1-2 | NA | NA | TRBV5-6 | TGTGCCAGCAGCTTGGGCAACTATGGCTACACCTTC | CASSLGNYGYTF
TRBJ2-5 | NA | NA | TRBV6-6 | TGTGCCAGCAAGGCGGAACTAGCCTGGGAGACCCAGTACTTC | CASKAELAWETQYF
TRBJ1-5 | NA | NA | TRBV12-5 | TGTGCTAGTGGTTTGCACCCACGGGATGGGGATCAGCCCCAGCATTTT | CASGLHPRDGDQPQHF
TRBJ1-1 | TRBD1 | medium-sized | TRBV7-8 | TGTGCCAGCAGCCTACAGGGGGGTTCTGAAGCTTTCTTT | CASSLQGGSEAFF
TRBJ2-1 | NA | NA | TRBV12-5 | TGTGCTAGTGGTTTCGATGCCGGGACGGGCAGCGGTGGTGAGCAGTTCTTC | CASGFDAGTGSGGEQFF
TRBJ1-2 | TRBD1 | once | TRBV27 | TGTGCCAGCAAAACGGGACAGGGTTCTGGTTATGGCTACACCTTC | CASKTGQGSGYGYTF
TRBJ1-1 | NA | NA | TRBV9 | TGTGCCAGCAGCCCCACCGTTATGAACACTGAAGCTTTCTTT | CASSPTVMNTEAFF
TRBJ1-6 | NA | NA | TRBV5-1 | TGCGCCAGCAGCTTGGCCAAGGGATGGGAATCACCCCTCCACTTT | CASSLAKGWESPLHF
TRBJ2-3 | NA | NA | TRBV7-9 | TGTGCCAGCAGCCCTAGGGATGTAACGGGTGATACGCAGTATTTT | CASSPRDVTGDTQYF
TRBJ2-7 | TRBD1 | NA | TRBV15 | TGTGCCACCAGTCCACAGGGGGCCGGTTACGAGCAGTACTTC | CATSPQGAGYEQYF
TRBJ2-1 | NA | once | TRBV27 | TGTGCCAGCAGTTTATCCGCGGGACTCCATGAGCAGTTCTTC | CASSLSAGLHEQFF
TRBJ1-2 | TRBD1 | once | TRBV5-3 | TGTGCCAGAAGCTTATCCACAGGGGGCGGCTACACCTTC | CARSLSTGGGYTF
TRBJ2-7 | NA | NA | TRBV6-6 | TGTGCCAGCAGTACCATAGGCGGGAACTCCTACGAGCAGTACTTC | CASSTIGGNSYEQYF
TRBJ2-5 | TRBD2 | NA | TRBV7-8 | TGTGCCAGCATTCGGACTAGCGGACAAGAGACCCAGTACTTC | CASIRTSGQETQYF
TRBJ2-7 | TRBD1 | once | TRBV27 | TGTGCCAGCAGTTTAACACCGGGACAGCTTTACGAGCAGTACTTC | CASSLTPGQLYEQYF
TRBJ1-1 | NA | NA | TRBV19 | TGTGCCAGTAGCCTTTCGTTGAACACTGAAGCTTTCTTT | CASSLSLNTEAFF
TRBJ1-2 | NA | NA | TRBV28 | TGTGCCAGCAGTTTAGAGGCAGGGACTACTTCCCTTTTTAACTATGGCTACACCTTC | CASSLEAGTTSLFNYGYTF
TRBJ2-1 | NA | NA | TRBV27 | TGTGCCAGCAGTTCCCCTTTAGTAAGGAATGAGCAGTTCTTC | CASSSPLVRNEQFF
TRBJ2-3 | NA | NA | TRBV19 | TGTGCCAGTACCAGGGACTCCGCAGATACGCAGTATTTT | CASTRDSADTQYF
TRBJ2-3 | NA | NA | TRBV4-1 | TGCGCCAGCAGCCAATCCGCAGGGATCTCCACAGATACGCAGTATTTT | CASSQSAGISTDTQYF
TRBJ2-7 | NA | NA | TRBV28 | TGTGCCAGCAGCCTGACCCGGGGCCGCTCCTACGAGCAGTACTTC | CASSLTRGRSYEQYF
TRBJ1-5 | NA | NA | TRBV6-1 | TGTGCCAGCAGAGTACAGGGCTGGTCGGGTCAGCCCCAGCATTTT | CASRVQGWSGQPQHF
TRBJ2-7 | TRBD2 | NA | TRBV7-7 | TGTGCCAGCAGCGCTGGACTAGCGGGCAGATACGAGCAGTACTTC | CASSAGLAGRYEQYF
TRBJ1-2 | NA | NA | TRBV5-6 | TGTGCCAGCAGCTCCCTCGCGGAGCCCTACAACTATGGCTACACCTTC | CASSSLAEPYNYGYTF
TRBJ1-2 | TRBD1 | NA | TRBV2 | TGTGCCAGCAGTGAAAGGTCTACAGGGGAGTACTATGGCTACACCTTC | CASSERSTGEYYGYTF
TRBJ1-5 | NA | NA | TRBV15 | TGTGCCACCAGCAGAGCCCAAAGCAATCAGCCCCAGCATTTT | CATSRAQSNQPQHF
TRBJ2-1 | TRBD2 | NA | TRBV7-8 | TGTGCCAGCAGCGCCTCCGCTAGCGGGGGGGCCGAGTTCTTC | CASSASASGGAEFF
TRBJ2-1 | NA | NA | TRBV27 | TGTGCCAGCAGATCGCTCGGGGTATTGTCCTACAATGAGCAGTTCTTC | CASRSLGVLSYNEQFF
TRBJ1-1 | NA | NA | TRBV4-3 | TGCGCCAGCAGCCAAGATTTAATCCCGGGGGGAAACACTGAAGCTTTCTTT | CASSQDLIPGGNTEAFF
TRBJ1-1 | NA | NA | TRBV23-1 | TGCGCCAGCAGGGTCCTCCGGGGGCAGATGAACACTGAAGCTTTCTTT | CASRVLRGQMNTEAFF
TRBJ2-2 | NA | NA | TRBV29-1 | TGCAGCGTTTCCTTGGACAGAACTAACACCGGGGAGCTGTTTTTT | CSVSLDRTNTGELFF
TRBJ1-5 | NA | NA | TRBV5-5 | TGTGCCAGCAGGCACCTCACCCACGGACCCGGCAATCAGCCCCAGCATTTT | CASRHLTHGPGNQPQHF
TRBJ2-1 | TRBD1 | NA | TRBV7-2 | TGTGCCAGCAGCCCTACAGGGGGCGCAAACTACAATGAGCAGTTCTTC | CASSPTGGANYNEQFF
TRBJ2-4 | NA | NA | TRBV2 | TGTGCCAGCAGTGTTGAACGAGGCATTCAGTACTTC | CASSVERGIQYF
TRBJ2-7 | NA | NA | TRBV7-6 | TGTGCCAGCAGCCCAGCCCAAGGAATCTACGAGCAGTACTTC | CASSPAQGIYEQYF
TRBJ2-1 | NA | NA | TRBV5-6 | TGTGCCAGCAGCTTCCCTAGCGCCAATGAGCAGTTCTTC | CASSFPSANEQFF